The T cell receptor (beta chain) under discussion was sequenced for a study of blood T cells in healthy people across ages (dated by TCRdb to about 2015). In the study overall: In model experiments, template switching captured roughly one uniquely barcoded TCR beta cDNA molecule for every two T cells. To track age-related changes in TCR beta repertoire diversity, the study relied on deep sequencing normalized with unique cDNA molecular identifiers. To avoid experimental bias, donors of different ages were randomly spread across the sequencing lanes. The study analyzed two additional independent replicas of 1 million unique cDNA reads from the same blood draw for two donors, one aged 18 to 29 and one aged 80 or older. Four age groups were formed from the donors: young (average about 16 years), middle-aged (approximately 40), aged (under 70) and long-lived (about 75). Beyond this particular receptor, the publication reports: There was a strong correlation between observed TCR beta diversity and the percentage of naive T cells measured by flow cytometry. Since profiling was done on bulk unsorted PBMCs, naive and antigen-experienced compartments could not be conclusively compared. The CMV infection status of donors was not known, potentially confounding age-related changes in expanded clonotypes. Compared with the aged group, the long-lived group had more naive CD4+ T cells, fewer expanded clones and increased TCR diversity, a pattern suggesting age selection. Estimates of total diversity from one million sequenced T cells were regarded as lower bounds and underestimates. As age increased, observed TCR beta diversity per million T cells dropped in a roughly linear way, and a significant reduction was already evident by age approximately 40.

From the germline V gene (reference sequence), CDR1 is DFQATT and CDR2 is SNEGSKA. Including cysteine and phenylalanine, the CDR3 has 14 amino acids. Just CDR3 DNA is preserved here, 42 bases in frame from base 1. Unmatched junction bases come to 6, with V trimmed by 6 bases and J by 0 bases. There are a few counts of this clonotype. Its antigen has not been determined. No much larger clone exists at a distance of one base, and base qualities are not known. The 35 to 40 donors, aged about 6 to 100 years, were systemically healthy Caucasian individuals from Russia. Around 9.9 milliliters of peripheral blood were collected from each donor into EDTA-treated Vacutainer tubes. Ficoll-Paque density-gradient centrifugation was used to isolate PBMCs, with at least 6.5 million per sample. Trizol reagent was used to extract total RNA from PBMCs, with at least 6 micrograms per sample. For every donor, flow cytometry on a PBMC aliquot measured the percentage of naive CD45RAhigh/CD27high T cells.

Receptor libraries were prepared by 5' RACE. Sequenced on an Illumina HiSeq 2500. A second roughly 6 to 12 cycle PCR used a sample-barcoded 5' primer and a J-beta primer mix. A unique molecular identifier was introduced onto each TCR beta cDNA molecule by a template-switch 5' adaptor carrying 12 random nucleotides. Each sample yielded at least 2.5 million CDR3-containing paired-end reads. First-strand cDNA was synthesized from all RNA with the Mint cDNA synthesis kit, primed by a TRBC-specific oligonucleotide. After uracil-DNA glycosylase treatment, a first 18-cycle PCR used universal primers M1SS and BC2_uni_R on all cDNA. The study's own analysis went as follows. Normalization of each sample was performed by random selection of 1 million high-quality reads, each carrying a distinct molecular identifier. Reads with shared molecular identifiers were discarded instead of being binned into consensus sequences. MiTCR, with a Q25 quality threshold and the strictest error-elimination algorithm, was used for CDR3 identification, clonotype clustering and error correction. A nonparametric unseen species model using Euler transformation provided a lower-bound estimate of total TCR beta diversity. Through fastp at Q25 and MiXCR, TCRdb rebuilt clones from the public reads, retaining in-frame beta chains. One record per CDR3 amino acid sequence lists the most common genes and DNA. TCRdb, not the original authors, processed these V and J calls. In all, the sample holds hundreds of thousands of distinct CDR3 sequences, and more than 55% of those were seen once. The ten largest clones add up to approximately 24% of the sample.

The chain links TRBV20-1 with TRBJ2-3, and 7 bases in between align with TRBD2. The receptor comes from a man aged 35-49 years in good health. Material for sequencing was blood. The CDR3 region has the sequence CSAAGSGSTDTQYF. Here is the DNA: TGCAGTGCAGCGGGTAGCGGGAGCACAGATACGCAGTATTTT.